This T cell receptor beta chain derives from a study of vaccination effects on CD4 cells after COVID-19. Overall study context: Antigen-specific CD4+ T cells were expanded (with viral peptide pools) by the ViraFEST assay ahead of sequencing. Researchers obtained post-vaccine samples at a median of 72 days past the second dose. Study conclusions and caveats: The study dataset contains few convalescent patients and includes no early post-infection timepoints.

The CDR3 is 13 residues long. In germline, CDR1 is GTSNPN, CDR2 SVGIG (reference sequence). V lost 3 bases and J 10 bases, leaving 13 bases between the germline ends. With 9 to 11 days of culture completed, CD4+ T cells were isolated. Either the BNT162b2 or mRNA-1273 vaccine was given to participants in two doses. Clones were read by immunoSEQ multiplex PCR, and TCRdb kept only the in-frame ones, dropping some. Of tens of thousands of clones detected, over 65% appear once; the ten largest clones hold 2% to 3%. Remarks on this clone: Antigen specificity is unknown.

The rearrangement links TRBV30 to TRBJ1-6; D perhaps matches TRBD1 (6 bases). This specimen was CD4+ T cells from PBMCs cultured without peptide, taken after COVID-19 vaccination. This receptor was identified in a human donor who received a COVID-19 vaccine. The CDR3 nucleotides are TGTGCCTGGAGAATTGAGGGGGAATCACCCCTCCACTTT. It codes for CAWRIEGESPLHF. Filled out from reference TRBV30 and TRBJ1-6, the complete variable domain reads SQTIHQWPATLVQPVGSPLSLECTVEGTSNPNLYWYRQAAGRGLQLLFYSVGIGQISSEVPQNLSASRPQDRQFILSSKKLLLSDSGFYLCAWRIEGESPLHFGNGTRLTVT.